A selection of T cell receptor beta chains follows, all from one sample in a study of spatial heterogeneity in lung cancer. TCRdb fed the 5' RACE reads into MiXCR, producing one record per CDR3 protein. The data hold 25,000 to 30,000 distinct CDR3 sequences, with about 8.1% observed a single time. The sequences come from PBMCs, collected at surgery. The origin of the receptors is a female donor with early-stage non-small cell lung cancer. The CDR3 runs from the conserved cysteine through the conserved F or W. The D gene is left open where the match is weak. Clone size appears in some rows only: once, few, many, or a class for an expanded clone.

-	14	few	TRBV10-3	TRBJ2-1	TGTGCCATCAGCGCTAGCGCCGTCTACAATGAGCAGTTCTTC	CAISASAVYNEQFF
-	14	-	TRBV29-1	TRBJ1-2	TGCAGCGTTGAGGGTCAGGGTAAGGATGGCGGCTACACCTTC	CSVEGQGKDGGYTF
-	14	-	TRBV6-1	TRBJ2-3	TGTGCCAGCAGTGCCAGGGGGGAGGCAGATACGCAGTATTTT	CASSARGEADTQYF
-	16	many	TRBV27	TRBJ2-7	TGTGCCAGCAGCTCGTCCCGGAGGGCCCCCTCCTACGAGCAGTACTTC	CASSSSRRAPSYEQYF
-	14	many	TRBV19	TRBJ1-4	TGTGCCAGTAGTATATCCGCAGCTAATGAAAAACTGTTTTTT	CASSISAANEKLFF
TRBD2	17	-	TRBV7-3	TRBJ2-3	TGTGCCAGCAGCTCTAGCGGAAGAGGGGTCAGCACAGATACGCAGTATTTT	CASSSSGRGVSTDTQYF
-	15	few	TRBV5-1	TRBJ2-3	TGCGCCAGCAGCTTGGGGGCTAGCCTCACAGATACGCAGTATTTT	CASSLGASLTDTQYF
TRBD1	14	many	TRBV12-3/TRBV12-4	TRBJ1-2	TGTGCCAGCAGAGGGACAGCCGTTAACTATGGCTACACCTTC	CASRGTAVNYGYTF
TRBD2	16	many	TRBV6-5	TRBJ2-1	TGTGCCAGCAGCGTTCGAACCGGGACTAGCGGGAGGAGGCAGTTCTTC	CASSVRTGTSGRRQFF
-	20	many	TRBV21-1	TRBJ1-1	TGTGCCAGCATGCCTAGAAAAAAGGGACAGGGGGCTAATTCGAACACTGAAGCTTTCTTT	CASMPRKKGQGANSNTEAFF
-	13	many	TRBV3-1	TRBJ1-5	TGTGCCAGCAGCCAAGATCTGTATCAGCCCCAGCATTTT	CASSQDLYQPQHF
TRBD1	15	many	TRBV6-2/TRBV6-3	TRBJ1-6	TGTGCCAGCAGTTGGGACAGACCGAGGGATTCACCCCTCCACTTT	CASSWDRPRDSPLHF
TRBD1	13	many	TRBV7-9	TRBJ1-2	TGTGCCAGCAGCGAGGGACAGGGATATGGCTACACCTTC	CASSEGQGYGYTF
-	11	many	TRBV6-6	TRBJ2-3	TGTGCCAGCATGTTGGTGGATACGCAGTATTTT	CASMLVDTQYF
-	13	many	TRBV27	TRBJ1-5	TGTGCCAGCAGACTCGGACTTAATCAGCCCCAGCATTTT	CASRLGLNQPQHF
-	16	few	TRBV4-1	TRBJ1-1	TGCGCCAGCAGCCAAGTTACAGGGAGTAAAGACACTGAAGCTTTCTTT	CASSQVTGSKDTEAFF
TRBD2	22	-	TRBV9	TRBJ2-3	TGTGCCAGCAGCGTAGCCGGTCGACTAGCGGGAGGAACCTGGCCTAGCACAGATACGCAGTATTTT	CASSVAGRLAGGTWPSTDTQYF
TRBD1	14	-	TRBV5-1	TRBJ2-3	TGCGCCAGCAGCACGACAGGGTTGACAGATACGCAGTATTTT	CASSTTGLTDTQYF
TRBD1	13	many	TRBV7-8	TRBJ2-4	TGTGCCAGCAGCTTTACAGGGGAGTACATTCAGTACTTC	CASSFTGEYIQYF
-	16	many	TRBV20-1	TRBJ2-3	TGCAGTGCTAGGGGGAGAGTGGGGAGGAGCACAGATACGCAGTATTTT	CSARGRVGRSTDTQYF